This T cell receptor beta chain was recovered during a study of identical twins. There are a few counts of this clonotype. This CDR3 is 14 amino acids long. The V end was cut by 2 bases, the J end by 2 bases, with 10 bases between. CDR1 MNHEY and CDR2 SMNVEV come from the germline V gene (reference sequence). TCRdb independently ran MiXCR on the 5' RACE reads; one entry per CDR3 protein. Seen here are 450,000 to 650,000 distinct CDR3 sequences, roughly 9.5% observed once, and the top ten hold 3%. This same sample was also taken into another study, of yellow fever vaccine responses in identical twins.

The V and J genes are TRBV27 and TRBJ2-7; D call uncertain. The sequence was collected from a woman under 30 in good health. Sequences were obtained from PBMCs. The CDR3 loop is CASSLNPRTYEQYF. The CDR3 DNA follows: TGTGCCAGCAGTTTAAATCCTAGGACCTACGAGCAGTACTTC.